Listed here is a single T cell receptor (beta chain). Its binding antigen is unknown. It has no much larger one-base neighbor in the sample; base qualities were not kept. Using the deep immunoSEQ assay, multiplex PCR amplified TCR CDR3 regions from genomic DNA. Extracted genomic DNA from each cell subset was distributed evenly across all wells of several immunoSEQ 96-well plates, and each plate was treated as a replicate. For sorted subsets, each replicate PCR was loaded with about 0.2 ug genomic DNA, equivalent to about 30,000 T cell genomes. Purified libraries were quantified with a Qubit 3.0 fluorometer, sized on a Bioanalyzer 2100, and re-quantified with the KAPA Library Quantification kit. Every immunoSEQ 96-well plate was sequenced on a separate single-read 150-cycle Illumina NextSeq 550 flow cell. Concerning the study's data processing: Because the immunoSEQ output held only junctional sequences and lacked quality scores, the filtering could not match the filtering applied to full-length reads. To assign V/J genes and CDR3, sequences were annotated using PyIR, a Python wrapper for IgBLAST v1.9, with IMGT germline references. Reads were filtered out if the reads had weak V/J assignments (E-value above 1e-6), no CDR3, stop codons, out-of-frame junctions, or ambiguous translated residues. V3J clonotypes were defined as sequences sharing the same inferred V gene, J gene, and CDR3 amino acid sequence. To compute the percentage overlap between repertoires, the number of shared unique clonotypes was divided by the size of the smaller repertoire. Three approaches were used to assess repertoire richness: RTK rarefaction, the Chao1 estimator, and Recon v2.1 estimates of unobserved clonotypes. OLGA was used to compute generation probabilities for all TCRbeta clonotypes that the gDNA method yielded from a few donors. TCRdb took over this immuneACCESS table, retaining in-frame rearrangements with V and J assigned. Such tables are incomplete; in checked studies, under half of the missing clones stem from an unresolved V gene, and the remainder is unexplained. That table is the source of V, J and clone size, and D and trimming were worked out from the DNA. Within this sample are 150,000 to 200,000 clones, with roughly 70% of them counted one time only. Around 9.3% of the sample goes to the ten largest clones.

The donors were healthy, HIV-negative adults with no recently reported acute infections or vaccinations. Only Caucasian adults living in Nashville, Tennessee, USA were represented among the donors. Magnetic negative selection was used to enrich CD4+ T cells, after which naive cells were positively selected on CD45RA and the negative fraction became the memory subset. Blood was collected by leukapheresis, and PBMCs were isolated by Ficoll-Histopaque density gradient centrifugation and then cryopreserved in liquid nitrogen vapor phase. Analytical flow cytometry was used to check the purity and quantity of every magnetically sorted T cell population. Genomic DNA was isolated from each sorted fraction and quantified by UV absorbance on a Nanodrop 2000c. These data are taken from a study of shared clonotypes between healthy human individuals (dated by TCRdb to 2020 to 2021). Background on the whole study: The cohort included three men and two women between 18 and 49 years of age. For each donor, three plates each were used for CD4 naive and CD4 memory, two plates were used for CD8 naive, and one plate was used for CD8 memory. Different laboratories and diverse techniques were used to prepare libraries and sequence TCR repertoires, to increase sequencing depth and limit assay-specific biases. To estimate repertoire size and how much clonotype sharing occurs between individuals, the study deeply sequenced the blood TCR repertoires of five healthy adults. Per donor, leukapheresis produced somewhere between about 0.9 and 9.5 billion PBMCs. The paper's findings and limits, for the study overall: Only blood was sampled, and tissue TCR repertoires likely differ from those in blood. Across a handful of donors, approximately 4.6% of naive CD4, roughly 3.3% of naive CD8, about 2.3% of memory CD4, and approximately 0.4% of memory CD8 clonotypes were shared. Estimated clonotype richness was generally larger for naive than for memory subsets. The genetic and exposure-history diversity represented was limited by the small number of donors. Incomplete sequencing was indicated by rarefaction of sorted-subset datasets, despite the large sequencing depth. Based on pairwise subsampling, the degree of clonotype sharing among donors was expected to be affected by sequencing depth. Compared with non-shared clonotypes, clonotypes shared by all four sorted-subset donors had higher generation probabilities.

The trim is 4 bases for V and 10 bases for J, with a gap of 28 bases between the germline ends. Spanning cysteine to phenylalanine, the CDR3 consists of 18 amino acids. Here the CDR3 DNA is all that survives: 54 bases in frame from base 1. CDR1 SGHAT and CDR2 FQNNGV were looked up in the germline V gene. The sequencing sample was made of memory CD4+ T cells sorted from blood. The sample's cell subset or site, from its label and the paper: CD45RA-negative fraction. Rearrangement joined TRBV11-2 to TRBJ1-4; the D gene lacks a confident call. The sequence came from a man younger than 45 in good health. CDR3 sequence: CASSSVTGVLRREGKLFF. Here is the DNA: TGTGCCAGCAGCTCCGTTACCGGAGTTCTACGCCGAGAGGGAAAACTGTTTTTT.